Shown below are 14 T cell receptor beta chains from a single sample sequenced in a study of blood T cell repertoires in COVID-19. Using immunoSEQ multiplex PCR, the repertoire was profiled, and TCRdb retains in-frame clones only, with some absent. The sample carries 100,000 or so clones, 80% to 90% recorded once. The specimen sequenced was peripheral blood. The receptors were gathered from a man between 35 and 55 years old with active or convalescent COVID-19.

This clone was seen more than once but under ten times. CDR3: CASRLQGFPGNTIYF. The CDR3 coding sequence is TGTGCCAGCAGGCTCCAGGGGTTCCCTGGAAACACCATATATTTT. The rearrangement uses TRBV2 and TRBJ1-3; a possible D gene is TRBD1 (6 bases). V lost 6 bases and J 2 bases, leaving 14 bases between the germline ends. This CDR3 region has 15 residues. CDR1 is SNHLY, CDR2 FYNNEI, per germline.

V and J are TRBV7-2 and TRBJ1-3, with D perhaps TRBD1 (6 bases). V was pared by 3 bases and J by 4 bases, with 10 bases between. Per germline, CDR1 SGHTA and CDR2 FQGNSA. The CDR3 totals 14 residues. The CDR3 reads CASSFTGKGNTIYF. The CDR3, as DNA: TGTGCCAGCAGCTTCACAGGGAAAGGAAACACCATATATTTT. Combining the CDR3 with reference TRBV7-2 and TRBJ1-3 gives the whole variable domain GAGVSQSPSNKVTEKGKDVELRCDPISGHTALYWYRQSLGQGLEFLIYFQGNSAPDKSGLPSDRFSAERTGGSVSTLTIQRTQQEDSAVYLCASSFTGKGNTIYFGEGSWLTVV.

This clone was observed a single time. This rearrangement joins TRBV3-1 (or the pseudogene TRBV3-2) to TRBJ1-4; weak D call: TRBD1 (5 bases). The CDR3 runs 17 residues. The germline V and J ends were trimmed by 0 bases and 5 bases, with 16 bases remaining between them. Germline-derived CDR1 and CDR2 are LGHDT and YNNKEL (reference sequence). The chain's CDR3 is CASSQDELEDTNEKLFF. The CDR3 DNA reads TGTGCCAGCAGCCAAGATGAGCTAGAGGACACCAATGAAAAACTGTTTTTT.

V usage is TRBV4-3 and J usage is TRBJ1-4; a possible D gene is TRBD1 (6 bases). In germline, CDR1 is LGHNA, CDR2 YSLEER. With 0 bases removed from V and 10 bases from J, the gap between germline ends came to 15 bases. The CDR3 extends over 15 amino acids. The chain's CDR3 is CASSQDQGTRRKLFF. The CDR3 region has the DNA TGCGCCAGCAGCCAAGATCAAGGGACACGACGAAAACTGTTTTTT.

The genes are TRBV3-1 (or the pseudogene TRBV3-2) and TRBJ2-7; TRBD1 might be the D (7 bases). V lost 3 bases to trimming and J lost 2 bases, with 14 bases between them. There are 15 residues in the CDR3. Germline CDR1 is LGHDT and CDR2 is YNNKEL (reference sequence). In DNA, the CDR3 is TGTGCCAGCAGCCAGGAGGGGGCAGGGACCTACGAGCAGTACTTC. This encodes CASSQEGAGTYEQYF.

This clone was observed a few times. The chain employs TRBV11-2 and TRBJ2-5; 9 positions agree with TRBD2. J gave up 5 bases and V 3 bases, and 7 bases lay outside the gene matches. The CDR3 loop spans 15 amino acids. Germline CDR1 reads SGHAT; CDR2 reads FQNNGV. DNA for the CDR3: TGTGCCAGCAGCTTCCCCCAAGGACTAGCGGAGACCCAGTACTTC. This encodes CASSFPQGLAETQYF. Variable domain in full (rest from reference TRBV11-2 and TRBJ2-5): EAGVAQSPRYKIIEKRQSVAFWCNPISGHATLYWYQQILGQGPKLLIQFQNNGVVDDSQLPKDRFSAERLKGVDSTLKIQPAKLEDSAVYLCASSFPQGLAETQYFGPGTRLLVL.

The genes are TRBV10-2 and TRBJ1-3; 7 nucleotides align to TRBD1. Germline-derived CDR1 and CDR2 are WSHSY and SAAADI. The CDR3 consists of 17 residues. The ends lost 0 bases at V and 3 bases at J; junction bases unmatched: 8. This chain's CDR3 is CASSESFTGADGNTIYF. DNA of the CDR3: TGCGCCAGCAGTGAGTCATTTACAGGGGCGGATGGAAACACCATATATTTT.

The table lists this clone with a few counts. The rearrangement links TRBV11-2 to TRBJ2-5; 8 nucleotides align to TRBD1. The junction had 3 bases not matched to a gene; V was cut back by 5 bases and J by 1 base. Germline V lookup: CDR1 SGHAT, CDR2 FQNNGV. The length of the CDR3 is 14 residues. CDR3 sequence (DNA): TGTGCCAGCAGCAAGGACAGGGTCCAAGAGACCCAGTACTTC. This codes for CASSKDRVQETQYF.

This rearrangement joins TRBV5-1 to TRBJ2-3; 9 nucleotides line up with TRBD1. From germline, CDR1 is SGHRS and CDR2 YFSETQ. The CDR3 has 13 residues. V was clipped by 4 bases and J by 5 bases; unmatched bases: 2. This CDR3 is CASSRTGEDTQYF. As DNA, the CDR3 is TGCGCCAGCAGCCGGACAGGGGAAGATACGCAGTATTTT.

The genes are TRBV5-8 and TRBJ2-1; 8 positions agree with TRBD1. Germline values: CDR1 SGHTS, CDR2 YDEGEE. With V trimmed by 0 bases and J by 4 bases, 3 bases remained unmatched. This CDR3 has 15 amino acids. The CDR3 coding sequence is TGTGCCAGCAGCTTGGCAGGGGGCTTTTACAATGAGCAGTTCTTC. This encodes CASSLAGGFYNEQFF.

This chain uses TRBV15 with TRBJ1-1; weak D call: TRBD1 (5 bases). Germline V gene sequence: CDR1 LNHNV, CDR2 YYDKDF (reference sequence). The germline V and J ends were trimmed by 3 bases and 4 bases, with 12 bases remaining between them. This CDR3 has 14 amino acids. The CDR3 bases are TGTGCCACCAGCAGTAACAGGCTTTCCACTGAAGCTTTCTTT. It specifies CATSSNRLSTEAFF.

This clone was detected once. This chain joins TRBV7-6 and TRBJ1-2; possible D gene TRBD1, 6 bases. V was cut by 5 bases and J by 8 bases, with 9 bases left in between. CDR1 is SGHVS and CDR2 is FNYEAQ in the germline V gene. The CDR3 runs 11 residues. The CDR3 bases are TGTGCCAGCAGCCCAGGGGTCGGCTACACCTTC. It specifies CASSPGVGYTF.

V is TRBV9 and J is TRBJ2-1; the match to TRBD2 covers 8 bases. The junction had 5 bases not matched to a gene; V was cut back by 0 bases and J by 6 bases. CDR1 and CDR2 (germline): SGDLS, YYNGEE. This CDR3 region has 15 residues. CDR3 sequence reads: CASSVAGGPTNEQFF. CDR3 in DNA: TGTGCCAGCAGCGTAGCGGGGGGGCCGACCAATGAGCAGTTCTTC.

The rearrangement uses TRBV10-3 and TRBJ2-7; 9 positions match TRBD1. Germline CDR1 reads ENHRY; CDR2 reads SYGVKD. Trimming at V came to 5 bases and at J to 0 bases, leaving 5 bases not matched to a gene. The CDR3 spans 15 residues. The CDR3 sequence is CAISSGTGTSYEQYF. The CDR3 DNA reads TGTGCCATCAGTTCCGGGACAGGGACCTCCTACGAGCAGTACTTC.